This T cell receptor beta chain was obtained from a study of early T cells in non-severe SARS-CoV-2 infection. Study-wide context: Alpha and beta chains were unpaired, from unsorted whole-blood bulk RNA.

TCRdb reprocessed the 5' RACE reads via MiXCR and lists one record per CDR3 protein. The sample has 98,000 or so distinct CDR3 sequences; about 12% are singletons. This CDR3 comprises 15 residues. Germline lookup yields CDR1 MNHEY and CDR2 SVGAGI. Losses at the gene ends were 5 bases for V and 1 base for J; bases not matched to a gene: 8. This clonotype occurred many times. This receptor was obtained from an adult who was a healthcare worker with PCR-confirmed SARS-CoV-2 infection or an uninfected control (not recorded which). The sequenced material came from whole blood. The rearrangement links TRBV6-5 to TRBJ2-7; 7 positions agree with TRBD1. CDR3 in amino acids: CASSPDRVNSYEQYF. The DNA of the CDR3 is TGTGCCAGCAGTCCAGACAGGGTCAATTCCTACGAGCAGTACTTC.